This T cell receptor beta chain derives from a study of CD8 T cells in ankylosing spondylitis. Overall study findings and caveats: Blood of patients with ankylosing spondylitis appeared to be characterized by a TCR beta motif of about 8 highly homologous variants. Enrichment of disease-linked clones was reportedly significant in matched ankylosing spondylitis synovial fluid.

Making use of molecular barcodes, quantitative 5'-RACE generated TCR beta libraries. TCRdb independently ran MiXCR on the 5' RACE reads; one entry per CDR3 protein. The sample includes fewer than 250,000 distinct CDR3 sequences, more than 9% seen only once; the top ten take roughly 2.5%. This clonotype was picked up many times. Its matching antigen is unknown. The sequenced sample consisted of blood, either unsorted or a sorted T cell fraction (not recorded which). This TCR was sampled from a male donor with ankylosing spondylitis or in good health (not recorded which).

The CDR3 DNA is TGTGCCAGCAGCTTGGTAGGGAGTGGGGCGTCCAATGAGCAGTTCTTC. Translation: CASSLVGSGASNEQFF. The chain joins TRBV5-6 to TRBJ2-1, with D perhaps matching TRBD1 or TRBD2 (5 bases each). Germline V gene data show CDR1 as SGHDT and CDR2 as YYEEEE. The CDR3 length is 16 residues. Deletions cut 0 bases from V and 6 bases from J, with 16 bases between.